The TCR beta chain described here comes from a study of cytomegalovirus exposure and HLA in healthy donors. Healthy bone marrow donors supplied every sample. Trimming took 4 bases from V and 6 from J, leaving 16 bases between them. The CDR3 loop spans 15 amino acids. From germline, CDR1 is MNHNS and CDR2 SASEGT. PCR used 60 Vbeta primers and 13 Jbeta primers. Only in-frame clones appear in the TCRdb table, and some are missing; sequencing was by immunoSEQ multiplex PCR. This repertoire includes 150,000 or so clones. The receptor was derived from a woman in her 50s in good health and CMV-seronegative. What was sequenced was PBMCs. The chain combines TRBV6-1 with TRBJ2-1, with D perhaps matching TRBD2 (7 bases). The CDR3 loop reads CASSGRGLAVNEQFF. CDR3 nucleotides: TGTGCCAGCAGTGGCCGGGGGCTAGCGGTCAATGAGCAGTTCTTC.